This T cell receptor beta chain derives from a study of blood T cell repertoires in COVID-19. Background on the study: The United States, Italy and Spain supplied acute and convalescent COVID-19 samples.

The authors' processing: It was from reference gene primer amplification that nucleated cell counts were estimated. The assay was immunoSEQ multiplex PCR, and TCRdb's table has in-frame clones only and misses some. V, J and clone size are those of that table, while D and trimming were read from the DNA. The sample has fewer than 350,000 clones, roughly 88% seen once; the top ten hold 9% to 9.5%. Germline V lookup: CDR1 MGHRA, CDR2 YSYEKL. V lost 1 base, J lost 8 bases, and 11 bases lay in between. The length of the CDR3 is 13 residues. This sequence joins TRBV4-1 and TRBJ1-2, with unresolved D. The TCR originated in a man between 18 and 29 years old with active or convalescent COVID-19. The sequenced material came from peripheral blood. CDR3 in amino acids: CASSQVTPRGYTF. As DNA, the CDR3 is TGCGCCAGCAGCCAAGTGACCCCGCGGGGCTACACCTTC.